These 25 T cell receptor beta chains were sequenced from one sample in a study of lymphopenia after photon versus proton radiotherapy. Method: immunoSEQ multiplex PCR; TCRdb's copy keeps in-frame clones and lacks some. This sample has roughly 58,000 clones, with roughly 87% found just once. This material consisted of peripheral blood, taken from a patient treated with proton-based radiotherapy. All receptors derive from an elderly man with esophageal cancer.

The V call is TRBV7-7, the J call TRBJ2-1; no definite D call. The CDR3 spans 13 residues. Trimming took off 5 bases at V and 4 bases at J, with 9 bases between the two ends. Germline assignment: CDR1 SSHAT and CDR2 FNYEAQ (reference sequence). The CDR3 DNA reads as TGTGCCAGCAGCCCCGGGCAGTACAATGAGCAGTTCTTC. Its protein is CASSPGQYNEQFF. The whole variable domain, filled in from reference TRBV7-7 and TRBJ2-1, reads GAGVSQSPRYKVTKRGQDVTLRCDPISSHATLYWYQQALGQGPEFLTYFNYEAQPDKSGLPSDRFSAERPEGSISTLTIQRTEQRDSAMYRCASSPGQYNEQFFGPGTRLTVL.

This clone was seen only once. V gene TRBV5-1 combines with J gene TRBJ2-2, with unresolved D. V lost 4 bases and J 0 bases, leaving 13 bases between the germline ends. Per the germline V gene, CDR1 is SGHRS and CDR2 is YFSETQ. This CDR3 comprises 16 residues. The CDR3 nucleotides read TGCGCCAGCAGCCCCGCGGCCAGCACGAACACCGGGGAGCTGTTTTTT. Translating gives CASSPAASTNTGELFF.

This chain joins TRBV19 and TRBJ1-2; 8 bases line up with TRBD1. With V trimmed by 6 bases and J by 7 bases, 10 bases remained unmatched. Looked up from germline, CDR1 is LNHDA and CDR2 is SQIVND (reference sequence). The CDR3 loop spans 14 amino acids. The CDR3 spells CASRFDRGIGGYTF. CDR3 nucleotides: TGTGCCAGTAGGTTCGACAGGGGAATCGGTGGCTACACCTTC.

The V gene is TRBV5-1, the J gene TRBJ2-1, with D hard to call. V gave up 6 bases and J gave up 5 bases, with 18 bases separating them. The CDR3 totals 15 residues. Germline V gene sequence: CDR1 SGHRS, CDR2 YFSETQ. The CDR3 nucleotides read TGCGCCAGCACTATTAATAGCCAGGCCCACAATGAGCAGTTCTTC. Protein sequence: CASTINSQAHNEQFF.

The gene calls are TRBV7-2 and TRBJ1-2, with D possibly being TRBD1 (5 bases). V was trimmed by 1 base and J by 3 bases, leaving 9 bases between them. CDR1 SGHTA and CDR2 FQGNSA come from the germline V gene. The CDR3 extends over 14 amino acids. CDR3 coding DNA: TGTGCCAGCAGCTTAGGACCGGGGGACTATGGCTACACCTTC. This codes for CASSLGPGDYGYTF. Looking up the rest from reference TRBV7-2 and TRBJ1-2 gives the full variable domain: GAGVSQSPSNKVTEKGKDVELRCDPISGHTALYWYRQSLGQGLEFLIYFQGNSAPDKSGLPSDRFSAERTGGSVSTLTIQRTQQEDSAVYLCASSLGPGDYGYTFGSGTRLTVV.

The chain is built from TRBV19 and TRBJ2-2; D not resolved. The CDR3 extends over 13 amino acids. The germline V gene has CDR1 LNHDA and CDR2 SQIVND (reference sequence). Trimming shortened V by 3 bases and J by 0 bases, and 2 bases separated the two germline ends. The CDR3 is CASSMANTGELFF. The CDR3 coding sequence is TGTGCCAGTAGTATGGCGAACACCGGGGAGCTGTTTTTT.

V and J are TRBV30 and TRBJ2-5; no firm D call. The end of the DNA fits TRBJ2-7 better, so the J call may be wrong. The CDR3 runs 12 residues. Per the germline V gene, CDR1 is GTSNPN and CDR2 is SVGIG (reference sequence). The CDR3 reads CAWSVLRDEQYF. The CDR3 nucleotides read TGTGCCTGGAGTGTACTTAGGGACGAGCAGTACTTC.

This clone is medium-sized. The chain is built from TRBV7-3 and TRBJ1-2; D is undetermined. The CDR3 extends over 13 amino acids. Trimming stripped 4 bases from V and 3 bases from J, with 9 bases between. CDR1 and CDR2 (germline): SGHTA, FQGTGA. The CDR3 reads CASSSPGDYGYTF. Here the CDR3 DNA reads TGTGCCAGCAGCTCGCCTGGGGACTATGGCTACACCTTC.

V and J are TRBV7-2 and TRBJ1-2, with unresolved D. The CDR3 is 14 amino acids. The V gene lost 2 bases and the J gene lost 8 bases, with 15 bases spanning the gap. Germline V CDR1 and CDR2: SGHTA, FQGNSA. The CDR3 DNA reads TGTGCCAGCAGCTTACCTGTACCGATATACGGCTACACCTTC. Protein: CASSLPVPIYGYTF.

The rearrangement joins TRBV5-1 to TRBJ2-3, with D uncertain. Trimming removed 6 bases at V and 3 bases at J, with 14 bases between. The CDR3 is 14 residues long. CDR1 and CDR2 (germline): SGHRS, YFSETQ. The CDR3 loop reads CASKVTERTDTQYF. The CDR3 region has the DNA TGCGCCAGCAAGGTAACAGAGCGTACAGATACGCAGTATTTT.

J is TRBJ2-3 and V is TRBV11-2; D tentatively reads TRBD1 or TRBD2 (5 bases each). The germline gives CDR1 SGHAT, CDR2 FQNNGV. This CDR3 is built from 16 residues. Trimming stripped 5 bases from V and 0 bases from J, with 15 bases between. This chain's CDR3 is CASSHLRGESTDTQYF. The CDR3 DNA follows: TGTGCCAGCAGCCACCTGCGAGGGGAAAGCACAGATACGCAGTATTTT.

J is TRBJ1-1 and V is TRBV25-1; the D is unclear. V lost 4 bases and J lost 3, with 9 bases in between. There are 13 residues in the CDR3. CDR1 is MGHDK and CDR2 is SYGVNS in the germline V gene. The CDR3 loop reads CASSVGEHTEAFF. DNA of the CDR3: TGTGCCAGCAGTGTGGGTGAACACACTGAAGCTTTCTTT.

The gene calls are TRBV4-3 and TRBJ1-2, with 8 bases that match TRBD1. The V gene's germline CDR1 is LGHNA and CDR2 YSLEER. This CDR3 contains 16 residues. J was trimmed by 6 bases and V by 1 base; bases with no gene match: 10. CDR3 in amino acids: CASSQGADRVADGYTF. The CDR3 nucleotides read TGCGCCAGCAGCCAAGGGGCGGACAGGGTAGCCGATGGCTACACCTTC.

The chain combines TRBV6-6 with TRBJ2-1; D is perhaps TRBD1 or TRBD2 (5 bases each). Germline CDR1 MNHNY, CDR2 SVGAGI (reference sequence). V was shortened by 6 bases and J by 10 bases, with 16 bases between the two germline ends. This CDR3 is built from 13 residues. The CDR3 here is CASRILRGREQFF. The CDR3 region has the DNA TGTGCCAGCAGGATCCTGAGGGGCCGGGAGCAGTTCTTC.

The chain has TRBV30 and TRBJ1-5; unclear D gene. V shed 0 bases and J shed 2 bases, with 5 bases lying between them. The germline V gene has CDR1 GTSNPN and CDR2 SVGIG (reference sequence). The CDR3 sequence is 13 residues long. CDR3 bases: TGTGCCTGGAGTGTTGATGGCAATCAGCCCCAGCATTTT. Translating it yields CAWSVDGNQPQHF.

This chain connects TRBV5-4 to TRBJ2-7, with unresolved D. Germline CDR1 reads SGHNT; CDR2 reads YYREEE (reference sequence). The CDR3 extends over 14 amino acids. V was clipped by 0 bases and J by 5 bases, with 12 bases between them. CDR3 DNA: TGTGCCAGCAGCTTGGCCTCCTGGGCAAACGAGCAGTACTTC. Translating gives CASSLASWANEQYF.

The V call is TRBV5-1, the J call TRBJ2-3; 14 bases fit TRBD2. CDR1 SGHRS and CDR2 YFSETQ come from the germline V gene. CDR3 length: 15 amino acids. The J segment lost 4 bases and the V segment lost 7 bases, leaving 5 bases of the junction unmatched. The CDR3 coding sequence is TGCGCCAGCCAATTGACTAGCGGGGGGGCAGATACGCAGTATTTT. This translates into CASQLTSGGADTQYF. The variable domain in full, with the rest retrieved from reference TRBV5-1 and TRBJ2-3, is KAGVTQTPRYLIKTRGQQVTLSCSPISGHRSVSWYQQTPGQGLQFLFEYFSETQRNKGNFPGRFSGRQFSNSRSEMNVSTLELGDSALYLCASQLTSGGADTQYFGPGTRLTVL.

The chain recombines TRBV11-1 with TRBJ1-2, with D possibly matching TRBD1 (6 bases). V lost 8 bases and J lost 4, with 14 bases in between. CDR3 length: 13 residues. Germline assignment: CDR1 SGHAT and CDR2 FQDESV (reference sequence). The CDR3 region has the DNA TGTGCCAGCTCCGCAGGGGCCGGCTATGGCTACACCTTC. Translating gives CASSAGAGYGYTF.

The rearrangement joins TRBV6-5 to TRBJ2-7; no reliable D call. Germline lookup yields CDR1 MNHEY and CDR2 SVGAGI. V lost 1 base and J 2 bases, leaving 6 bases between the germline ends. This CDR3 is 13 amino acids long. The CDR3 nucleotides are TGTGCCAGCAGTTACTTAGTCGCCTACGAGCAGTACTTC. This encodes CASSYLVAYEQYF.

The rearrangement joins TRBV18 to TRBJ1-1; 7 bases are a match to TRBD1. In germline, CDR1 is KGHSH, CDR2 LQKENI. V lost 1 base, J lost 0 bases, and 8 bases stayed unmatched. This CDR3 comprises 17 residues. CDR3 DNA: TGTGCCAGCTCACCACTTGGACAGGTGGGGATGAACACTGAAGCTTTCTTT. Its translation: CASSPLGQVGMNTEAFF.

The chain carries TRBV19 and TRBJ1-2; 8 nucleotides line up with TRBD1. Germline V gene lookup returns CDR1 LNHDA and CDR2 SQIVND (reference sequence). This CDR3 region has 15 residues. The J segment lost 5 bases and the V segment lost 5 bases, leaving 10 bases of the junction unmatched. The CDR3 DNA follows: TGTGCCAGTAGTCTCCGGACAGGGCCGGGGTATGGCTACACCTTC. Translating it yields CASSLRTGPGYGYTF.

The gene calls are TRBV7-2 and TRBJ2-3; D possibly matches TRBD1 or TRBD2 (6 bases each). Germline CDR1 SGHTA, CDR2 FQGNSA. V lost 1 base to trimming and J lost 0 bases, with 17 bases between them. The CDR3 spans 18 residues. The CDR3 protein is CASSLVSRGDSSTDTQYF. The CDR3 nucleotides read TGTGCCAGCAGCTTAGTGTCTAGGGGGGATTCTAGCACAGATACGCAGTATTTT.

J is TRBJ2-1 and V is TRBV21-1. TRBV21-1 is marked as a pseudogene. The CDR3 is 14 amino acids. The CDR3: CASSKWYLNHEQFF. The CDR3 DNA follows: TGTGCCAGCAGCAAATGGTATTTAAACCATGAGCAGTTCTTC.

This chain uses TRBV5-1 with TRBJ1-1; possibly TRBD1 for D (6 bases). CDR1 SGHRS and CDR2 YFSETQ come from the germline V gene. The CDR3 totals 15 residues. V was trimmed by 1 base and J by 4 bases, leaving 14 bases between them. CDR3 amino acids: CASSLPGAEGTEAFF. DNA for the CDR3: TGCGCCAGCAGCTTGCCGGGGGCGGAGGGCACTGAAGCTTTCTTT.

This clone was detected once. The V call is TRBV7-8, the J call TRBJ2-7; D not resolved. The ends were cut back, 5 bases at V and 2 bases at J, with 7 bases in the middle. The length of the CDR3 is 12 residues. Germline V lookup: CDR1 SGHVS, CDR2 FQNEAQ. CDR3 nucleotides: TGTGCCAGCAGCCAAGCGACCTACGAGCAGTACTTC. Its translation: CASSQATYEQYF. The variable domain in full, with the rest retrieved from reference TRBV7-8 and TRBJ2-7, is GAGVSQSPRYKVAKRGQDVALRCDPISGHVSLFWYQQALGQGPEFLTYFQNEAQLDKSGLPSDRFFAERPEGSVSTLKIQRTQQEDSAVYLCASSQATYEQYFGPGTRLTVT.